These T cell receptor beta chains were read from a single sample in a study of T cell repertoires in cytomegalovirus infection. From the reads, TCRdb called clonotypes with MiXCR, one entry per CDR3 protein. The table shows about 740,000 distinct CDR3 sequences, with approximately 40% occurring only once. Sequencing input: PBMCs. The receptors stem from a human donor in good health (CMV status not recorded). Some clones in this sample may be carry-over from other donors' samples. The CDR3 runs from the conserved cysteine through the conserved F or W. A D gene is named only where the DNA matches it firmly. Not every row has a clone size; where given, it reads once, few, many or a size class.

CDR3	DNA	V	J	D	size
CASSAPAVGQPQHF	TGTGCCAGCAGCGCTCCGGCGGTCGGGCAGCCCCAGCATTTT	TRBV7-6	TRBJ1-5	NA	NA
CASSSPFWDTPEAFF	TGTGCCAGCAGCTCACCGTTTTGGGACACCCCTGAAGCTTTCTTT	TRBV6-2/TRBV6-3	TRBJ1-1	NA	NA
CASSLGILGDYNSPLHF	TGTGCCAGCAGCTTAGGAATCTTAGGGGACTATAATTCACCCCTCCACTTT	TRBV7-2	TRBJ1-6	NA	NA
CASSYTVLYEQYF	TGTGCCAGCAGTTACACGGTGCTCTACGAGCAGTACTTC	TRBV6-2/TRBV6-3	TRBJ2-7	NA	NA
CASSYGTVVYTEAFF	TGTGCCAGCAGTTACGGCACGGTAGTGTACACTGAAGCTTTCTTT	TRBV6-2/TRBV6-3	TRBJ1-1	NA	NA
CASSLAISTEAFF	TGTGCCAGCAGTCTGGCCATCTCCACTGAAGCTTTCTTT	TRBV7-9	TRBJ1-1	NA	NA
CASSLRTGALYGYTF	TGTGCCAGCAGCCTCAGGACAGGGGCCCTCTATGGCTACACCTTC	TRBV28	TRBJ1-2	TRBD1	NA
CSASRTAYTEAFF	TGCAGTGCTAGCAGGACAGCCTACACTGAAGCTTTCTTT	TRBV20-1	TRBJ1-1	NA	NA
CATSDTTGGSGYTF	TGTGCCACCAGTGACACGACAGGGGGCAGCGGCTACACCTTC	TRBV24-1	TRBJ1-2	TRBD1	NA
CASSQGTEPQHF	TGTGCCAGCAGCCAAGGGACAGAGCCCCAGCATTTT	TRBV7-9	TRBJ1-5	TRBD1	few
CASSENTDEQFF	TGTGCCAGCAGTGAAAATACGGATGAGCAGTTCTTC	TRBV25-1	TRBJ2-1	NA	NA
CASSSGQGRGTQYF	TGTGCCAGCAGCTCCGGACAGGGCCGGGGGACCCAGTACTTC	TRBV7-9	TRBJ2-5	TRBD1	few
CASSPLGENTEAFF	TGCGCCAGCAGCCCCCTGGGGGAGAACACTGAAGCTTTCTTT	TRBV4-1	TRBJ1-1	NA	NA
CATSEPAVREQFF	TGTGCCACCAGTGAACCCGCCGTGAGAGAGCAGTTCTTC	TRBV24-1	TRBJ2-1	NA	NA
CASSSTAGGETQYF	TGCGCCAGCAGCTCGACAGCGGGGGGAGAGACCCAGTACTTC	TRBV5-1	TRBJ2-5	TRBD2	few
CASSFLLGGGPLDVETQYF	TGTGCCAGCAGTTTCCTCCTAGGCGGGGGACCCTTAGACGTGGAGACCCAGTACTTC	TRBV28	TRBJ2-5	TRBD2	few
CASSLPGQPGGYTF	TGTGCCAGCAGCCTGCCTGGGCAACCGGGGGGCTACACCTTC	TRBV7-2	TRBJ1-2	NA	few
CASSAFGAALAYGYTF	TGTGCCAGTAGTGCCTTTGGGGCAGCCCTGGCCTATGGCTACACCTTC	TRBV19	TRBJ1-2	NA	NA
CASSGERGYSGANVLNF	TGTGCCAGTAGTGGGGAAAGAGGCTACTCTGGGGCCAACGTCCTGAATTTC	TRBV19	TRBJ2-6	NA	NA
CASSTGTGQYEQYF	TGTGCCAGTAGTACCGGGACAGGACAATACGAGCAGTACTTC	TRBV19	TRBJ2-7	TRBD1	NA
CASSLDSPSNQPQHF	TGTGCCAGCAGTTTAGACAGTCCAAGCAATCAGCCCCAGCATTTT	TRBV12-3/TRBV12-4	TRBJ1-5	NA	NA
CASSLFGGASAEAFF	TGTGCCAGCAGTTTATTCGGGGGCGCGAGCGCTGAAGCTTTCTTT	TRBV27	TRBJ1-1	NA	NA
CASRQDNQPQHF	TGTGCCAGCAGGCAGGACAATCAGCCCCAGCATTTT	TRBV2	TRBJ1-5	NA	NA
CASSAGQGASYEQYF	TGCGCCAGCAGCGCCGGACAGGGGGCTTCCTACGAGCAGTACTTC	TRBV5-1	TRBJ2-7	TRBD1	few
CDSSLRDGRTDPQYF	TGTGACAGCAGCTTAAGGGACGGACGCACAGATCCGCAGTATTTT	TRBV7-8	TRBJ2-3	NA	NA
CASSSTKAVLF	TGTGCCAGCAGCTCAACTAAGGCGGTGCTCTTC	TRBV7-8	TRBJ2-5	NA	many